Below, 25 T cell receptor beta chains from the same sample are listed, as sequenced in a study of T cells in Graves' hyperthyroidism and ophthalmopathy. Amplification targeted TCR beta CDR3 regions from RNA transcripts. First-round RT-PCR targeting the TCR CDR3 was performed with the HTBI primer set. TCRdb recomputed calls from the multiplex PCR reads with MiXCR, one row per CDR3 protein. The sample carries hundreds of thousands of distinct CDR3 sequences, 40% to 55% recorded once. Material: peripheral blood or thyroid tissue (not recorded which). Source of these receptors: a woman in her late teens or twenties with Graves' hyperthyroidism.

DNA of the CDR3: TGCAGTGCTAGCGCGGGGAGCAATCAGCCCCAGCATTTT. It codes for CSASAGSNQPQHF. J is TRBJ1-5 and V is TRBV20-1; no clear D. Germline V lookup: CDR1 DFQATT, CDR2 SNEGSKA (reference sequence). CDR3 length equals 13 residues. Trimming removed 3 bases from V and 1 base from J, with 7 bases in between.

CDR3 DNA sequence: TGCAGTGCTAGGCCGGACAGAGGGGAGACCCAGTACTTC. It yields the protein CSARPDRGETQYF. J is TRBJ2-5 and V is TRBV20-1; TRBD1 is a possible D gene (6 bases). In germline, CDR1 is DFQATT, CDR2 SNEGSKA (reference sequence). The CDR3 consists of 13 residues. V shed 3 bases and J shed 5 bases, with 13 bases lying between them.

V usage is TRBV2 and J usage is TRBJ1-4; possible D gene TRBD1, 6 bases. The CDR3 runs to 13 residues. The germline gives CDR1 SNHLY, CDR2 FYNNEI. V shed 11 bases and J shed 8 bases, with 18 bases lying between them. The CDR3 loop is CARAWAGEEKLFF. In DNA form, the CDR3 reads TGTGCCCGAGCCTGGGCAGGGGAAGAAAAACTGTTTTTT. Drawing the rest from reference TRBV2 and TRBJ1-4, the complete variable domain is EPEVTQTPSHQVTQMGQEVILRCVPISNHLYFYWYRQILGQKVEFLVSFYNNEISEKSEIFDDQFSVERPDGSNFTLKIRSTKLEDSAMYFCARAWAGEEKLFFGSGTQLSVL.

In the case of this clonotype: This may come from a read error, since a much larger clone is one base off. CDR3 in DNA: TGTGCCACCAGCTTAGAGGGGACGCCAAACTATGGCTACACCTTC. Its protein is CATSLEGTPNYGYTF. The V call is TRBV15, the J call TRBJ1-2; TRBD1 might be the D (5 bases). There are 15 residues in the CDR3. V lost 5 bases and J lost 2, with 15 bases in between. CDR1 is LNHNV and CDR2 is YYDKDF in the germline V gene (reference sequence).

The chain joins TRBV7-9 to TRBJ2-7; 8 bases are a match to TRBD2. The CDR3 spans 14 residues. CDR1 is SEHNR, CDR2 FQNEAQ, per germline (reference sequence). V lost 7 bases to trimming and J lost 1 base; unmatched junction nucleotides: 6. CDR3 DNA sequence: TGTGCCAGCACCGCGACTAGCGAATCCTACGAGCAGTACTTC. Protein sequence: CASTATSESYEQYF.

The chain carries TRBV19 and TRBJ1-2; 7 bases match TRBD1. This CDR3 spans 14 amino acids. From germline, CDR1 is LNHDA and CDR2 SQIVND (reference sequence). Trimming at V came to 2 bases and at J to 6 bases, leaving 6 bases not matched to a gene. CDR3 bases: TGTGCCAGTAGTATACAGGGGGGAGCCCATGGCTACACCTTC. This translates into CASSIQGGAHGYTF.

A word on this clonotype: At one of its ends the junction is not consistent with the germline gene, which may arise from a read error. V is TRBV10-3 and J is TRBJ1-2; TRBD1 matches 10 bases. In germline, CDR1 is ENHRY, CDR2 SYGVKD. The CDR3 sequence is 15 residues long. This CDR3 is CAISERTGGNYGHTF. The CDR3 DNA reads TGTGCCATCAGTGAGAGGACAGGGGGGAACTATGGCCACACCTTC.

In this sample, this clonotype turned up a few times. The gene calls are TRBV7-3 and TRBJ2-5; 12 positions match TRBD1. CDR1 and CDR2 from the germline V gene are SGHTA and FQGTGA. CDR3 length: 16 residues. V was pared by 2 bases and J by 5 bases, with 6 bases of the junction left unmatched. The CDR3 is CASSLLGTGGWETQYF. CDR3 sequence (DNA): TGTGCCAGCAGCTTACTCGGGACAGGGGGCTGGGAGACCCAGTACTTC. The full variable domain, its missing parts supplied by reference TRBV7-3 and TRBJ2-5, is GAGVSQTPSNKVTEKGKYVELRCDPISGHTALYWYRQSLGQGPEFLIYFQGTGAADDSGLPNDRFFAVRPEGSVSTLKIQRTERGDSAVYLCASSLLGTGGWETQYFGPGTRLLVL.

This clonotype has a handful of counts. The chain couples TRBV29-1 to TRBJ2-7, with D perhaps matching TRBD1 (6 bases). The V end lost 4 bases, the J end lost 0 bases, and 13 bases lay between the germline ends. This CDR3 spans 14 amino acids. Germline values: CDR1 SQVTM, CDR2 ANQGSEA. The CDR3 DNA reads TGCAGCGTTGTTCAGGGGCCGAACTCCTACGAGCAGTACTTC. It specifies CSVVQGPNSYEQYF.

The CDR3: CSARLGTSGTNGELFF. CDR3 nucleotide sequence: TGCAGTGCTAGATTGGGGACTAGCGGGACAAACGGGGAGCTGTTTTTT. The V and J genes are TRBV20-1 and TRBJ2-2; 13 nucleotides match TRBD2. The length of the CDR3 is 16 residues. CDR1 DFQATT and CDR2 SNEGSKA come from the germline V gene (reference sequence). Unmatched junction bases numbered 7, after V lost 2 bases and J lost 7 bases.

The chain is built from TRBV24-1 and TRBJ2-3; possibly TRBD1 for D (6 bases). The V gene's germline CDR1 is KGHDR and CDR2 SFDVKD. With 5 bases removed from V and 0 bases from J, the gap between germline ends came to 20 bases. The CDR3 is 18 residues long. The DNA for the CDR3 is TGTGCCACCAGTGTCAGTACCGGGACACCCGGCAGCACAGATACGCAGTATTTT. This sequence encodes CATSVSTGTPGSTDTQYF.

Concerning this clonotype: The junction differs from germline at one of its ends, possibly a read error. This chain links TRBV13 with TRBJ1-2; 8 nucleotides align to TRBD1. This CDR3 contains 13 residues. In germline, CDR1 is PRHDT, CDR2 FYEKMQ (reference sequence). In nucleotides, the CDR3 is TGTGCCGGCAGCTTAGACAGGGGATATGGCTACACCTTC. Its protein product is CAGSLDRGYGYTF.

V and J are TRBV6-4 and TRBJ2-2; 12 bases are shared with TRBD2. With V trimmed by 2 bases and J by 8 bases, 3 bases remained unmatched. The germline gives CDR1 MRHNA, CDR2 SNTAGT. The CDR3 totals 15 residues. DNA of the CDR3: TGTGCCAGCAGTGACCTAGCGGGAGGGCAAGGGGAGCTGTTTTTT. This encodes CASSDLAGGQGELFF.

This clonotype was detected only a few times. V gene TRBV6-5 combines with J gene TRBJ1-3, with D unresolved. With 5 bases removed from V and 4 bases from J, the gap between germline ends came to 6 bases. This CDR3 has 12 amino acids. Germline V gene lookup returns CDR1 MNHEY and CDR2 SVGAGI. The CDR3 region is CASSKTGNTIYF. DNA for the CDR3: TGTGCCAGCAGTAAGACAGGAAACACCATATATTTT.

As to this clonotype: A read error may explain this, as a much larger clone is one base away. The J gene is TRBJ2-7, the V gene TRBV2; 10 nucleotides match TRBD1. The V gene end was trimmed by 8 bases and the J gene end by 4 bases; junction bases not matched to a gene: 2. This CDR3 region has 12 residues. Germline V gene lookup returns CDR1 SNHLY and CDR2 FYNNEI. The CDR3 DNA sequence: TGTGCCAGCGGGACAGGGGTTTACGAGCAGTACTTC. Translating it yields CASGTGVYEQYF.

J is TRBJ1-1 and V is TRBV6-1; maybe TRBD1 (5 bases). Germline-derived CDR1 and CDR2 are MNHNS and SASEGT. CDR3 length: 14 residues. V was pared by 7 bases and J by 5 bases, with 17 bases between. For the CDR3, the DNA is TGTGCCAGCAATCCCGTTAGGGGAGGGACTGAAGCTTTCTTT. Translated, it gives CASNPVRGGTEAFF.

Remarks on this clonotype: Without the conserved terminal phenylalanine or tryptophan, this CDR3 likely stems from a read error. No DNA is shown, since the ends of the CDR3 on it are uncertain; the CDR3 is the one TCRdb lists. The rearrangement joins TRBV7-2 to TRBJ2-5; the D call in the table, TRBD1, was not verified against the DNA. Germline V gene sequence: CDR1 SGHTA, CDR2 FQGNSA. The CDR3 length is 11 residues, termini included. The CDR3 region is CASSSGERANT.

The chain recombines TRBV7-9 with TRBJ1-2, with a weak D call TRBD1 (5 bases). CDR1 is SEHNR, CDR2 FQNEAQ, per germline (reference sequence). V was trimmed by 1 base and J by 6 bases, leaving 18 bases between them. This CDR3 has 16 residues. The CDR3 is CASSLVDSEMSNGYTF. The CDR3 nucleotides are TGTGCCAGCAGCTTAGTCGACAGTGAAATGAGCAATGGCTACACCTTC.

There are many counts of this clonotype. The chain joins TRBV2 to TRBJ1-2; TRBD1 agrees at 7 bases. Germline CDR1 and CDR2: SNHLY and FYNNEI. The CDR3 runs to 17 residues. With 6 bases clipped from V and 3 bases from J, the junction kept 16 bases outside the gene matches. The CDR3 DNA reads as TGTGCCAGCAGCGTGAGGACAGGCGCGTTACTGGACTATGGCTACACCTTC. Its protein is CASSVRTGALLDYGYTF.

This clonotype has a handful of counts. V and J are TRBV5-1 and TRBJ2-6; D gene unclear. Trimming stripped 3 bases from V and 0 bases from J, with 10 bases between. The CDR3 consists of 16 residues. Germline V CDR1 and CDR2: SGHRS, YFSETQ. CDR3 DNA sequence: TGCGCCAGCAGCTCCGGTACCCCCTCTGGGGCCAACGTCCTGACTTTC. Translation gives CASSSGTPSGANVLTF.

At least ten counts were recorded for this clonotype. CDR3 loop: CASSLRVEETQYF. The DNA for the CDR3 is TGTGCCAGCAGCTTAAGGGTTGAGGAGACCCAGTACTTC. The gene calls are TRBV7-2 and TRBJ2-5; D uncertain. Germline CDR1 SGHTA, CDR2 FQGNSA. There are 13 residues in the CDR3. V gave up 2 bases and J gave up 5 bases, with 9 bases separating them.

This chain links TRBV20-1 with TRBJ1-2; TRBD1 matches 12 bases. This CDR3 region has 17 residues. The germline V gene has CDR1 DFQATT and CDR2 SNEGSKA (reference sequence). Trimming removed 3 bases from V and 2 bases from J; junction bases left unmatched: 10. The CDR3: CSARDIGTGGANYGYTF. The DNA of the CDR3 is TGCAGTGCTAGGGATATCGGGACAGGGGGCGCGAACTATGGCTACACCTTC.

This clonotype was picked up many times. The rearrangement links TRBV12-3 or TRBV12-4 to TRBJ2-7; perhaps TRBD2 as D (5 bases). Trimming took off 5 bases at V and 3 bases at J, with 8 bases between the two ends. CDR3 size: 12 residues. This chain's CDR3 is CASSVSVYEQYF. The CDR3 region has the DNA TGTGCCAGCAGTGTTAGCGTCTACGAGCAGTACTTC.

The chain combines TRBV29-1 with TRBJ1-1; 9 nucleotides agree with TRBD1. Germline V gene sequence: CDR1 SQVTM, CDR2 ANQGSEA. This CDR3 is built from 14 residues. The V and J ends lost 6 bases and 4 bases, in that order; junction bases with no gene match: 9. The CDR3 sequence is CSVLDRGGPTEAFF. CDR3 in DNA: TGCAGCGTCCTTGACAGGGGGGGTCCCACTGAAGCTTTCTTT.

The table lists this clonotype with many counts. V usage is TRBV6-6 and J usage is TRBJ1-6; D call uncertain. The germline V gene encodes CDR1 MNHNY and CDR2 SVGAGI (reference sequence). This CDR3 spans 16 amino acids. Trimming took off 5 bases at V and 0 bases at J, with 11 bases between the two ends. CDR3 amino acids: CASSRVSSSYNSPLHF. DNA for the CDR3: TGTGCCAGCAGTAGGGTTTCCAGCTCCTATAATTCACCCCTCCACTTT.